What follows are 18 T cell receptor beta chains derived from one specimen sequenced in a study of CD8+ T cells in alopecia areata. cDNA prepared by RNA extraction and subsequent reverse transcription served as the template for sequencing. Libraries were prepared by immunoSEQ multiplex PCR; TCRdb keeps only in-frame clonotypes and omits some of them. The table shows 200,000 to 250,000 clones, with roughly 56% occurring only once. The sample taken for sequencing was CD8+ T cells sorted from blood. These receptors originate from a human donor in good health.

J is TRBJ2-2 and V is TRBV11-2; the D gene is possibly TRBD2 (6 bases). Trimming took off 3 bases at V and 1 base at J, with 9 bases between the two ends. Germline V lookup: CDR1 SGHAT, CDR2 FQNNGV. This CDR3 has 15 amino acids. Here the CDR3 DNA reads TGTGCCAGCAGCTTCGTCGGGGGGAACACCGGGGAGCTGTTTTTT. Its translation is CASSFVGGNTGELFF.

J is TRBJ1-2 and V is TRBV9; 9 positions agree with TRBD1. This CDR3 region has 14 residues. Germline values: CDR1 SGDLS, CDR2 YYNGEE. Trimming removed 4 bases from V and 8 bases from J; junction bases left unmatched: 9. The CDR3: CASSKDRGAEGYTF. CDR3 DNA: TGTGCCAGCAGCAAGGACAGGGGAGCAGAGGGCTACACCTTC.

The V call is TRBV13, the J call TRBJ1-6; 9 bases match TRBD1. The germline V gene encodes CDR1 PRHDT and CDR2 FYEKMQ (reference sequence). The V and J ends lost 7 bases and 10 bases, in that order; junction bases with no gene match: 8. The CDR3 contains 14 residues. CDR3 coding DNA: TGTGCCAGCACCACAGGACAGGGGTCCTCACCCCTCCACTTT. The encoded protein is CASTTGQGSSPLHF.

CDR3 region: CATGTPTTNTGELFF. The CDR3, as DNA: TGTGCCACTGGGACACCCACTACGAACACCGGGGAGCTGTTTTTT. The rearrangement links TRBV10-3 to TRBJ2-2; D is perhaps TRBD1 (6 bases). The CDR3 spans 15 residues. Trimming pared 10 bases from V and 0 bases from J, leaving 15 bases between. Germline V lookup: CDR1 ENHRY, CDR2 SYGVKD.

This clone showed up just a few times. The rearrangement links TRBV29-1 to TRBJ2-1; 10 nucleotides line up with TRBD2. With V trimmed by 6 bases and J by 2 bases, 1 base remained unmatched. CDR3 length: 13 amino acids. The V gene's germline CDR1 is SQVTM and CDR2 ANQGSEA. The CDR3 DNA reads as TGCAGCGTGGGGACTAGCGCCTACAATGAGCAGTTCTTC. It specifies CSVGTSAYNEQFF.

This clone was seen a few times. J is TRBJ1-1 and V is TRBV14, with D possibly being TRBD1 (5 bases). The V gene lost 4 bases and the J gene lost 6 bases, with 12 bases spanning the gap. The germline CDR1 and CDR2 sequences are SGHDN and FVKESK. The CDR3 extends over 13 amino acids. The CDR3 coding sequence is TGTGCCAGCAGCCTGGGACGAAAGGCTGAAGCTTTCTTT. It codes for CASSLGRKAEAFF.

V usage is TRBV27 and J usage is TRBJ1-5; 7 bases are shared with TRBD1. Trimming took 8 bases from V and 7 from J; bases not matched to a gene: 8. CDR1 and CDR2 from the germline V gene are MNHEY and SMNVEV (reference sequence). The CDR3 runs to 13 residues. The chain's CDR3 is CASGGEGAQPQHF. The CDR3 bases are TGTGCCAGCGGGGGGGAGGGGGCGCAGCCCCAGCATTTT.

The chain joins TRBV30 to TRBJ2-1; 11 bases match TRBD2. Germline assignment: CDR1 GTSNPN and CDR2 SVGIG (reference sequence). The CDR3 has 15 amino acids. Unmatched junction bases numbered 11, after V lost 6 bases and J lost 7 bases. CDR3: CACKPVAGGPNEQFF. CDR3 in DNA: TGTGCCTGCAAACCCGTAGCGGGGGGGCCTAATGAGCAGTTCTTC. Looking up the rest from reference TRBV30 and TRBJ2-1 gives the full variable domain: SQTIHQWPATLVQPVGSPLSLECTVEGTSNPNLYWYRQAAGRGLQLLFYSVGIGQISSEVPQNLSASRPQDRQFILSSKKLLLSDSGFYLCACKPVAGGPNEQFFGPGTRLTVL.

This clone was observed a few times. The CDR3 protein is CASSWTDQPQHF. The CDR3 DNA reads as TGTGCCAGCAGTTGGACAGATCAGCCCCAGCATTTT. V usage is TRBV5-5 and J usage is TRBJ1-5, with D maybe TRBD1 (6 bases). The germline V gene has CDR1 SGHKS and CDR2 YYEKEE (reference sequence). There are 12 residues in the CDR3. V was shortened by 5 bases and J by 5 bases, with 8 bases between the two germline ends.

This clone has just a few counts. This chain joins TRBV7-8 and TRBJ2-3, with 7 nucleotides matching TRBD2. Per germline, CDR1 SGHVS and CDR2 FQNEAQ. This CDR3 has 13 amino acids. V dropped 8 bases and J dropped 1; count of bases not matched to a gene: 3. The CDR3 region has the DNA TGTGCCAGCGGGGCGGGGGGCACAGATACGCAGTATTTT. Its protein product is CASGAGGTDTQYF.

This sequence joins TRBV5-6 and TRBJ2-5; no reliable D call. Germline CDR1 reads SGHDT; CDR2 reads YYEEEE. Trimming left V 0 bases short and J 4 bases short, with 10 bases between. This CDR3 is built from 14 residues. The CDR3 region is CASSLADETETQYF. The CDR3 nucleotides are TGTGCCAGCAGCTTGGCTGATGAGACAGAGACCCAGTACTTC.

Only one count was recorded for this clone. The chain employs TRBV7-7 and TRBJ2-1; the D gene is possibly TRBD2 (5 bases). The germline gives CDR1 SSHAT, CDR2 FNYEAQ (reference sequence). V was pared by 5 bases and J by 6 bases, with 14 bases between. The CDR3 is 14 residues long. CDR3 coding DNA: TGTGCCAGCAGCCCCGCCCGGGGTCCCAATGAGCAGTTCTTC. As protein: CASSPARGPNEQFF.

The genes are TRBV27 and TRBJ2-7, with 12 bases identical to TRBD2. V trimming: 5 bases; J trimming: 3 bases; junction bases outside the gene matches: 2. From germline, CDR1 is MNHEY and CDR2 SMNVEV (reference sequence). The CDR3 runs 14 residues. CDR3: CASSRTSGIYEQYF. CDR3 coding DNA: TGTGCCAGCAGTAGGACTAGCGGGATCTACGAGCAGTACTTC.

In this sample, this clone turned up a few times. Other nucleotide sequences in the sample specify the same CDR3. V gene TRBV7-9 combines with J gene TRBJ1-4; D ambiguous. The CDR3 loop spans 13 amino acids. Germline loops: CDR1 SEHNR, CDR2 FQNEAQ (reference sequence). Trimming stripped 1 base from V and 5 bases from J, with 5 bases between. The CDR3: CASSLGVNEKLFF. CDR3 coding DNA: TGTGCCAGCAGCTTAGGGGTAAATGAAAAACTGTTTTTT.

This chain joins TRBV27 and TRBJ2-7; the D gene is possibly TRBD1 (6 bases). V gave up 8 bases and J gave up 6 bases, with 20 bases separating them. CDR1 and CDR2 (germline): MNHEY, SMNVEV (reference sequence). This CDR3 region has 14 residues. The CDR3 loop reads CASGSRGGWGEQYF. Here the CDR3 DNA reads TGTGCCAGCGGTTCCAGGGGTGGTTGGGGCGAGCAGTACTTC.

This clone appeared a few times. V and J are TRBV6-6 and TRBJ2-4, with D perhaps TRBD1 (6 bases). The CDR3 is 16 residues long. V was clipped by 7 bases and J by 2 bases, with 18 bases between them. The germline CDR1 and CDR2 sequences are MNHNY and SVGAGI (reference sequence). CDR3 sequence (DNA): TGTGCCAGCACGAGGGGGTGGGGGATGCCCAAAAACATTCAGTACTTC. It codes for CASTRGWGMPKNIQYF.

V and J are TRBV29-1 and TRBJ2-1, with 7 bases matching TRBD1. CDR1 SQVTM and CDR2 ANQGSEA come from the germline V gene. The CDR3 has 12 residues. J gave up 12 bases and V 0 bases, and 5 bases lay outside the gene matches. The CDR3 spells CSVEDFWDRQFF. Written as DNA, the CDR3 is TGCAGCGTTGAAGATTTTTGGGACAGGCAGTTCTTC.

The chain has TRBV9 and TRBJ2-3; no firm D call. The CDR3 loop spans 13 amino acids. V was cut by 3 bases and J by 8 bases, with 13 bases left in between. Germline CDR1 SGDLS, CDR2 YYNGEE. The CDR3 region has the DNA TGTGCCAGCAGCGCGGGTGGGCGAGGTACGCAGTATTTT. Protein product: CASSAGGRGTQYF.